This record covers a single T cell receptor beta chain. Its antigen is undetermined. The sample is drawn from a study of shared clonotypes between healthy human individuals. Background on the study: Aged 18 to 49, the donors were two women and a few men. CD4 naive and CD4 memory each took three plates per donor, while CD8 naive took two and CD8 memory one.

Repertoires were generated with immunoSEQ multiplex PCR, while TCRdb's copy carries only in-frame clones and drops some. Altogether around 2.5 million clones are present, over 85% being singletons, with the ten largest covering approximately 0.36%. Findings and limits, study-wide: In general, naive subsets displayed greater estimated richness than memory subsets did. The generation probabilities recorded for non-shared clonotypes fell below those of clonotypes shared by all four donors.

The length of the CDR3 is 13 residues. Trimming removed 3 bases at V and 5 bases at J, with 11 bases between. CDR1 is SGDLS and CDR2 is YYNGEE in the germline V gene. Material for sequencing was naive CD4+ T cells from PBMCs. Sample subset: CD45RA+ positively selected. The V gene is TRBV9, the J gene TRBJ2-5, with D perhaps TRBD1 (5 bases). This TCR derives from a man aged 18 to 30 in good health. Some clones in this sample may be carry-over from other donors' samples. The CDR3 nucleotides read TGTGCCAGCAGCGCGACAGCGTGGGAGACCCAGTACTTC. It translates to CASSATAWETQYF.